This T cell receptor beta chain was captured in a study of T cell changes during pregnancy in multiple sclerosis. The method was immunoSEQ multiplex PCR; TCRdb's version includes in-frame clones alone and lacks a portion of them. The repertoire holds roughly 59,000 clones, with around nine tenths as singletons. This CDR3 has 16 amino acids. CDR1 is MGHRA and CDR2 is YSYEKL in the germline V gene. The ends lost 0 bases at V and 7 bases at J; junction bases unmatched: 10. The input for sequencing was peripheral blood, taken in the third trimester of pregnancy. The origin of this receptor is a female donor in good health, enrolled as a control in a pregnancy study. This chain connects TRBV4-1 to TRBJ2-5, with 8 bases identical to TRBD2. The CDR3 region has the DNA TGCGCCAGCAGCCAAGAACCAGCGGGGGTCGGTCGGACCCAGTACTTC. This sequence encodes CASSQEPAGVGRTQYF.